The rows below give T cell receptor beta chains drawn from one sample of a study of shared clonotypes between healthy human individuals. Assay: immunoSEQ multiplex PCR; the TCRdb copy retains only in-frame clones and omits some. The sample holds about half a million clones, roughly 85% seen once. Sequenced material: PBMCs. The origin of the receptors is a woman in her thirties or forties in good health. Some clones in this sample may be carry-over from other donors' samples. CDR3s include the opening cysteine and the closing phenylalanine or tryptophan. The D gene is left open where the match is weak. Clone size is given for some rows only: seen once, a few or many times, or a class if the clone is expanded.

j_gene	v_gene	d_gene	abundance	CDR3nt	CDR3aa
TRBJ1-2	TRBV4-1	NA	NA	TGCGCCAGCAGCCAAGACGCGGGGCGCGGGGGCTACACCTTC	CASSQDAGRGGYTF
TRBJ2-1	TRBV9	NA	NA	TGTGCCAGCAGCGCCCGGACTTACAATGAGCAGTTCTTC	CASSARTYNEQFF
TRBJ2-3	TRBV7-2	TRBD2	once	TGTGCCAGCACAGCGGGAGCGGGGCAGTATTTT	CASTAGAGQYF
TRBJ2-2	TRBV5-4	TRBD2	NA	TGTGCCAGCAGCTTGGACGGGAGGTTCACCGGGGAGCTGTTTTTT	CASSLDGRFTGELFF
TRBJ2-3	TRBV5-5	TRBD2	NA	TGTGCCAGCAGCTCCTTGGCGGGGGCAGATACGCAGTATTTT	CASSSLAGADTQYF
TRBJ2-7	TRBV10-3	NA	NA	TGTGCCATCAGTGGGGACTCGGGGGAGCAGTACTTC	CAISGDSGEQYF
TRBJ2-1	TRBV6-4	NA	once	TGTGCCAGCAGTGACTCTTGGGGGCAAACAATAGATGAGCAGTTCTTC	CASSDSWGQTIDEQFF
TRBJ2-2	TRBV29-1	NA	NA	TGCAGCGTTGTGGGTGGGGACACCGGGGAGCTGTTTTTT	CSVVGGDTGELFF
TRBJ2-3	TRBV28	NA	once	TGTGCCAGCACTTTGTGGGGCACAGATACGCAGTATTTT	CASTLWGTDTQYF
TRBJ1-1	TRBV19	NA	NA	TGTGCCAGTAGTCCAGGGGACTGGGCTAACACTGAAGCTTTCTTT	CASSPGDWANTEAFF
TRBJ2-1	TRBV2	NA	few	TGTGCCAGCAGTCTACAAGGATGGAATGAGCAGTTCTTC	CASSLQGWNEQFF
TRBJ1-2	TRBV28	NA	once	TGTGCCAGCAGTTTAGCCGGACAGATTTATGGCTACACCTTC	CASSLAGQIYGYTF
TRBJ2-1	TRBV18	NA	NA	TGTGCCAGCTCATCAACAGGGTCCCCGTACAATGAGCAGTTCTTC	CASSSTGSPYNEQFF
TRBJ2-7	TRBV27	NA	NA	TGTGCCAGCAGTTTCGGACTAAACCGCTACGAGCAGTACTTC	CASSFGLNRYEQYF
TRBJ1-3	TRBV10-3	NA	many	TGTGCCATCAGTGAAACCTCGCCGGACTCTGGAAACACCATATATTTT	CAISETSPDSGNTIYF
TRBJ2-5	TRBV11-3	NA	once	TGTGCCAGCAGCTTCGATAGAGGGGAGACCCAGTACTTC	CASSFDRGETQYF
TRBJ1-1	TRBV6-5	TRBD1	NA	TGTGCCAGCAGTTACAGACACACAGGGGACCCCAGTGAAGCTTTCTTT	CASSYRHTGDPSEAFF
TRBJ2-7	TRBV5-1	NA	NA	TGCGCCAGCAGATTGATGGGAGCGAGCTCCTACGAGCAGTACTTC	CASRLMGASSYEQYF